Below, 32 T cell receptor beta chains from the same sample are listed, as sequenced in a study of patients and donors after allogeneic stem cell transplantation. TCRdb analysed the RT-PCR reads with MiXCR anew, one entry per CDR3 protein. The repertoire has tens of thousands of distinct CDR3 sequences, 5% of them found once; the top ten carry 2.6%. Sequenced: blood, either unsorted or a sorted T cell fraction (not recorded which). These receptor sequences come from a human donor who was either an allogeneic HSCT recipient or a stem cell or donor lymphocyte infusion donor (not recorded which). It is not recorded whose cells these are; they may come from a transplant donor.

This clonotype was seen at least ten times. The chain carries TRBV12-3 or TRBV12-4 and TRBJ1-2, with D perhaps TRBD1 (6 bases). V was trimmed by 4 bases and J by 5 bases, leaving 11 bases between them. The CDR3 length is 13 residues. The CDR3 DNA reads TGTGCCAGCAGTTACCAGGGGATTTATGGCTACACCTTC. Protein product: CASSYQGIYGYTF.

This clonotype was picked up many times. The rearrangement uses TRBV4-2 and TRBJ2-7; D remains unclear. The germline V and J ends were trimmed by 0 bases and 5 bases, with 17 bases remaining between them. The CDR3 contains 16 residues. Germline CDR1 LGHNA, CDR2 YNFKEQ. The CDR3 nucleotides read TGTGCCAGCAGCCAAGATAGGAACTCCACCACCAACGAGCAGTACTTC. This sequence encodes CASSQDRNSTTNEQYF.

This clonotype showed up many times. The V gene is TRBV3-1, the J gene TRBJ1-1, with D perhaps matching TRBD1 (5 bases). This CDR3 region has 16 residues. The germline CDR1 and CDR2 sequences are LGHDT and YNNKEL (reference sequence). V was trimmed by 0 bases and J by 2 bases, leaving 13 bases between them. This CDR3 reads CASSQDFTGGNTEAFF. The CDR3 region has the DNA TGTGCCAGCAGCCAAGATTTTACAGGCGGTAACACTGAAGCTTTCTTT. Variable domain in full (rest from reference TRBV3-1 and TRBJ1-1): DTAVSQTPKYLVTQMGNDKSIKCEQNLGHDTMYWYKQDSKKFLKIMFSYNNKELIINETVPNRFSPKSPDKAHLNLHINSLELGDSAVYFCASSQDFTGGNTEAFFGQGTRLTVV.

This clonotype has just a few counts. The chain links TRBV19 to TRBJ2-2, with D possibly being TRBD2 (7 bases). The germline gives CDR1 LNHDA, CDR2 SQIVND (reference sequence). The CDR3 spans 16 residues. Trimming took off 2 bases at V and 0 bases at J, with 10 bases between the two ends. The CDR3: CASSIKGGSNTGELFF. CDR3 sequence (DNA): TGTGCCAGTAGTATAAAGGGGGGGTCGAACACCGGGGAGCTGTTTTTT.

Comment on this clonotype: It may be a read error: a sequence one base away is much more abundant. The chain uses TRBV25-1 and TRBJ2-7; D not resolved. Germline V lookup: CDR1 MGHDK, CDR2 SYGVNS. The CDR3 spans 14 residues. The V gene lost 2 bases and the J gene lost 2 bases, with 10 bases spanning the gap. This CDR3 is CASSESQFAYEQYF. The CDR3 coding sequence is TGTGCCAGCAGTGAAAGCCAGTTTGCCTACGAGCAGTACTTC.

V usage is TRBV11-1 and J usage is TRBJ2-3, with 11 bases that match TRBD2. Losses at the gene ends were 5 bases for V and 0 bases for J; bases not matched to a gene: 10. Germline V gives CDR1 SGHAT, CDR2 FQDESV (reference sequence). This CDR3 region has 18 residues. CDR3 nucleotides: TGTGCCAGCAGCCGTCGGGCTAGCGGGGGGTTTAGCACAGATACGCAGTATTTT. It encodes CASSRRASGGFSTDTQYF.

V usage is TRBV7-8 and J usage is TRBJ2-2; TRBD2 agrees at 14 bases. This CDR3 is 19 amino acids long. With V trimmed by 5 bases and J by 5 bases, 13 bases remained unmatched. Germline assignment: CDR1 SGHVS and CDR2 FQNEAQ. CDR3: CASSQLKQGLAGGTGELFF. The CDR3 region has the DNA TGTGCCAGCAGCCAACTAAAACAAGGACTAGCGGGAGGAACCGGGGAGCTGTTTTTT.

This clonotype was detected ten times or more. The V call is TRBV27, the J call TRBJ1-4; the match to TRBD1 covers 7 bases. Germline V CDR1 and CDR2: MNHEY, SMNVEV (reference sequence). This CDR3 region has 15 residues. The trim removed 6 bases at V and 4 bases at J, leaving 8 bases unmatched. Here the CDR3 reads CASSDREGFNEKLFF. The CDR3 bases are TGTGCCAGCAGCGACAGGGAGGGTTTTAATGAAAAACTGTTTTTT. Using reference TRBV27 and TRBJ1-4 for the parts outside the CDR3, the full variable domain is EAQVTQNPRYLITVTGKKLTVTCSQNMNHEYMSWYRQDPGLGLRQIYYSMNVEVTDKGDVPEGYKVSRKEKRNFPLILESPSPNQTSLYFCASSDREGFNEKLFFGSGTQLSVL.

This clonotype was seen ten or more times. The chain carries TRBV19 and TRBJ1-5; TRBD1 matches at 8 bases. Germline loops: CDR1 LNHDA, CDR2 SQIVND (reference sequence). The CDR3 is 17 amino acids. V lost 7 bases to trimming and J lost 2 bases; unmatched junction nucleotides: 13. Here the CDR3 reads CASTRQGRSARNQPQHF. The CDR3 DNA sequence: TGTGCCAGTACCCGACAGGGGCGGTCGGCGCGCAATCAGCCCCAGCATTTT.

This clonotype was counted at least ten times. V is TRBV12-3 or TRBV12-4 and J is TRBJ2-1; D gene ambiguous. Trimming took 5 bases from V and 5 from J, leaving 10 bases between them. CDR3 length equals 13 residues. The CDR3 DNA reads TGTGCCAGCAGTCCCCCTTGGAACAATGAGCAGTTCTTC. Its translation is CASSPPWNNEQFF.

The J gene is TRBJ2-5, the V gene TRBV12-3 or TRBV12-4, with TRBD2 matching over 12 bases. The CDR3 runs to 15 residues. Trimming cost V 5 bases and J 4 bases; bases outside gene matches: 5. The CDR3 DNA follows: TGTGCCAGCAGTCTTCGACTAGCGGGAGCAGAGACCCAGTACTTC. It translates to CASSLRLAGAETQYF.

This clonotype showed up many times. V gene TRBV7-8 combines with J gene TRBJ2-5; D is uncertain. The germline CDR1 and CDR2 sequences are SGHVS and FQNEAQ. The CDR3 extends over 10 amino acids. The V end was cut by 6 bases, the J end by 4 bases, with 3 bases between. The CDR3 loop is CASRAETQYF. CDR3 DNA sequence: TGTGCCAGCAGGGCAGAGACCCAGTACTTC.

The chain recombines TRBV4-1 with TRBJ1-1; D is perhaps TRBD1 (6 bases). Per germline, CDR1 MGHRA and CDR2 YSYEKL. This CDR3 contains 16 residues. Trimming pared 2 bases from V and 7 bases from J, leaving 20 bases between. The CDR3 DNA reads as TGCGCCAGCAGCCAACTGCCGGGACACCTAACGGGTGAAGCTTTCTTT. Translation: CASSQLPGHLTGEAFF.

This clonotype was counted at least ten times. The chain carries TRBV2 and TRBJ1-2; D is unresolved. The CDR3 sequence is 14 residues long. V lost 1 base and J 8 bases, leaving 14 bases between the germline ends. Germline values: CDR1 SNHLY, CDR2 FYNNEI. The DNA of the CDR3 is TGTGCCAGCAGTGAAGTAAGGGTGACGCGCGGCTACACCTTC. Amino acid sequence: CASSEVRVTRGYTF.

In this sample, this clonotype turned up a few times. The rearrangement joins TRBV5-6 to TRBJ2-7, with D perhaps matching TRBD1 or TRBD2 (6 bases each). Germline V gives CDR1 SGHDT, CDR2 YYEEEE. Trimming took 3 bases from V and 2 from J, leaving 21 bases between them. This CDR3 spans 17 amino acids. The CDR3 DNA follows: TGTGCCAGCAGCTCCGGCTCTAGGGGGACGGGGGCCTACGAGCAGTACTTC. Its translation: CASSSGSRGTGAYEQYF.

Details on this clonotype: This may stem from a read error, because a much larger clone lies one nucleotide away. This chain joins TRBV5-1 and TRBJ1-4; D gene ambiguous. The V end was cut by 2 bases, the J end by 14 bases, with 19 bases between. Germline V gives CDR1 SGHRS, CDR2 YFSETQ. This CDR3 region has 14 residues. CDR3 bases: TGCGCCAGCAGCTTCGAACCGGGAGGAGGAAACCTGTTTTTT. Protein sequence: CASSFEPGGGNLFF.

In this sample, this clonotype turned up many times. V gene TRBV19 combines with J gene TRBJ1-1; TRBD1 matches 7 bases. Germline CDR1 LNHDA, CDR2 SQIVND (reference sequence). The length of the CDR3 is 13 residues. After removal of 10 bases from V and 1 base from J, the junction contained 6 bases not matched to a gene. The DNA of the CDR3 is TGTGCCACACTCGGACAGGAGAACACTGAAGCTTTCTTT. This sequence encodes CATLGQENTEAFF.

The gene calls are TRBV18 and TRBJ1-1; no clear D. Germline V gene lookup returns CDR1 KGHSH and CDR2 LQKENI. Trimming removed 6 bases at V and 1 base at J, with 15 bases between. The CDR3 covers 15 residues. The CDR3 region has the DNA TGTGCCAGCTCGACCTCCAGCTTCCAGAACACTGAAGCTTTCTTT. Translating gives CASSTSSFQNTEAFF.

This clonotype has at least ten counts. J is TRBJ2-1 and V is TRBV7-8; possible D gene TRBD2, 6 bases. Germline V gene sequence: CDR1 SGHVS, CDR2 FQNEAQ. The CDR3 consists of 18 residues. V was pared by 5 bases and J by 7 bases, with 27 bases between. In DNA form, the CDR3 reads TGTGCCAGCAGCCCATATAGATTACTAACGGGAGTTTTGAATGAGCAGTTCTTC. Residues: CASSPYRLLTGVLNEQFF.

This clonotype was detected ten times or more. The J gene is TRBJ1-2, the V gene TRBV30, with no clear D. Trimming took 3 bases from V and 4 from J, leaving 9 bases between them. The CDR3 is 12 residues long. Germline V gene data show CDR1 as GTSNPN and CDR2 as SVGIG (reference sequence). The CDR3 is CAWSRQSYGYTF. CDR3 coding DNA: TGTGCCTGGAGCCGTCAGTCCTATGGCTACACCTTC.

This clonotype was detected many times. A read error may explain this, as a much larger clone is one base away. The chain combines TRBV6-1 with TRBJ1-5; 7 nucleotides agree with TRBD1. Trimming cost V 6 bases and J 4 bases; bases outside gene matches: 3. This CDR3 comprises 13 residues. Germline loops: CDR1 MNHNS, CDR2 SASEGT. The CDR3 reads CASSGQENQPQHF. Here the CDR3 DNA reads TGTGCCAGCAGCGGACAGGAGAATCAGCCCCAGCATTTT.

This clonotype has just a few counts. The V call is TRBV7-9, the J call TRBJ1-5; TRBD1 agrees at 9 bases. V lost 1 base and J lost 2; bases outside the gene matches: 6. CDR1 SEHNR and CDR2 FQNEAQ come from the germline V gene (reference sequence). This CDR3 has 17 residues. The CDR3 protein is CASSLDRGQGGNQPQHF. CDR3 bases: TGTGCCAGCAGCTTAGATAGGGGACAGGGCGGCAATCAGCCCCAGCATTTT.

A few counts support this clonotype. CDR3 DNA sequence: TGTGCCAGCAGCTCGTACAATGACAGGGTGATAGGGACCTTC. This encodes CASSSYNDRVIGTF. V and J are TRBV5-6 and TRBJ1-2, with 7 positions matching TRBD1. Germline V gene lookup returns CDR1 SGHDT and CDR2 YYEEEE. The J segment lost 14 bases and the V segment lost 3 bases, leaving 16 bases of the junction unmatched. This CDR3 is 14 amino acids long.

There are a few counts of this clonotype. This sequence joins TRBV6-1 and TRBJ1-6, with 7 bases fitting TRBD1. J was trimmed by 2 bases and V by 2 bases; bases with no gene match: 6. The CDR3 covers 17 residues. Germline CDR1 and CDR2: MNHNS and SASEGT. The CDR3 DNA reads as TGTGCCAGCAGTGAATTGAGGGGGCAGACCTATAATTCACCCCTCCACTTT. Encoded protein: CASSELRGQTYNSPLHF.

The sample holds one count of this clonotype. The chain recombines TRBV18 with TRBJ1-6; TRBD1 aligns across 8 bases. The CDR3 covers 15 residues. Germline loops: CDR1 KGHSH, CDR2 LQKENI. With 1 base clipped from V and 10 bases from J, the junction kept 6 bases outside the gene matches. This CDR3 is CASSPLGQGRSPLHF. The CDR3 DNA reads TGTGCCAGCTCACCACTCGGACAGGGTCGGTCACCCCTCCACTTT.

This clonotype appeared a few times. The chain links TRBV2 to TRBJ2-5; TRBD2 is a possible D gene (6 bases). Germline assignment: CDR1 SNHLY and CDR2 FYNNEI. This CDR3 is built from 14 residues. V was cut by 5 bases and J by 0 bases, with 10 bases left in between. The CDR3 loop reads CASSRDFNQETQYF. CDR3 nucleotide sequence: TGTGCCAGCAGTCGGGACTTCAACCAAGAGACCCAGTACTTC.

This clonotype was counted ten times or more. The chain is built from TRBV5-1 and TRBJ1-4; no firm D call. Germline CDR1 is SGHRS and CDR2 is YFSETQ. The CDR3 sequence is 15 residues long. Between the trimmed V and J ends, which lost 4 bases and 0 bases, there was a span of 10 bases. This chain's CDR3 is CASSGEGATNEKLFF. DNA of the CDR3: TGCGCCAGCAGCGGCGAGGGTGCAACTAATGAAAAACTGTTTTTT.

There are many counts of this clonotype. The rearrangement uses TRBV7-8 and TRBJ2-5; D is possibly TRBD2 (7 bases). In germline, CDR1 is SGHVS, CDR2 FQNEAQ. Between the trimmed V and J ends, which lost 1 base and 1 base, there was a span of 19 bases. The CDR3 length is 18 residues. The DNA for the CDR3 is TGTGCCAGCAGCTTAGGAACCTTACGGGGGGCCCTCCAAGAGACCCAGTACTTC. Translated, it gives CASSLGTLRGALQETQYF.

This clonotype was found many times. The V gene is TRBV6-1, the J gene TRBJ2-4; D is possibly TRBD2 (6 bases). V was trimmed by 4 bases and J by 9 bases, leaving 19 bases between them. The CDR3 totals 15 residues. CDR1 is MNHNS and CDR2 is SASEGT in the germline V gene. The CDR3 reads CASSGGDSRRGIQYF. The CDR3 bases are TGTGCCAGCAGTGGGGGGGACTCCCGCCGGGGCATTCAGTACTTC.

This clonotype was seen repeatedly, ten times or more. The J gene is TRBJ2-1, the V gene TRBV2; 8 bases align to TRBD2. This CDR3 has 14 residues. V was clipped by 8 bases and J by 7 bases; unmatched bases: 10. Germline lookup yields CDR1 SNHLY and CDR2 FYNNEI. The CDR3 region has the DNA TGTGCCAGCTTGGTCGGGGGGGTGCGGAATGAGCAGTTCTTC. Translated: CASLVGGVRNEQFF. Combining the CDR3 with reference TRBV2 and TRBJ2-1 gives the whole variable domain EPEVTQTPSHQVTQMGQEVILRCVPISNHLYFYWYRQILGQKVEFLVSFYNNEISEKSEIFDDQFSVERPDGSNFTLKIRSTKLEDSAMYFCASLVGGVRNEQFFGPGTRLTVL.

This clonotype showed up many times. The chain carries TRBV5-1 and TRBJ2-5, with 8 bases fitting TRBD1. With V trimmed by 3 bases and J by 3 bases, 4 bases remained unmatched. Germline V lookup: CDR1 SGHRS, CDR2 YFSETQ. The CDR3 is made up of 14 amino acids. CDR3 amino acids: CASSSGTGEETQYF. In DNA, the CDR3 is TGCGCCAGCAGCTCCGGGACAGGAGAAGAGACCCAGTACTTC.

This clonotype appeared many times. This sequence joins TRBV13 and TRBJ1-3; 7 bases line up with TRBD1. With V trimmed by 4 bases and J by 0 bases, 6 bases remained unmatched. This CDR3 is built from 16 residues. Germline assignment: CDR1 PRHDT and CDR2 FYEKMQ (reference sequence). The CDR3 coding sequence is TGTGCCAGCAGCTGGGCCAGGGGGGTCTCTGGAAACACCATATATTTT. Residues: CASSWARGVSGNTIYF.